This T cell receptor (beta chain) was identified during a study of cytomegalovirus exposure and HLA in healthy donors. Use of 60 Vbeta and 13 Jbeta primers characterized the PCR. Produced via immunoSEQ multiplex PCR; TCRdb's table is partial and in-frame only. The listing records tens of thousands of clones. The sequencing sample was made of PBMCs. The source of this sequence is a female donor in good health and CMV-seropositive.

This CDR3 reads CASSTLRAEGNTIYF. Here the CDR3 DNA reads TGTGCCAGCAGTACACTACGAGCGGAGGGAAACACCATATATTTT. The chain uses TRBV6-5 and TRBJ1-3; D unresolved. CDR3 length: 15 residues. Germline CDR1 and CDR2: MNHEY and SVGAGI. Deletions cut 5 bases from V and 4 bases from J, with 15 bases between.